This T cell receptor beta chain was observed in a study of primary melanoma T cells and metastatic recurrence. Study at large: Samples were primary melanomas of stage T2 to T4. Study-wide points: A T-cell-mediated antitumor response in primary melanoma was only suggested. Melanomas with T-cell fraction above 20% appeared to have better outcomes. Progression-free survival prediction reportedly improved most when T-cell fraction, rather than another histopathological variable, joined tumor thickness.

Clones were sequenced by immunoSEQ multiplex PCR, and TCRdb holds only the in-frame ones, with some missing. In the table there are around 790 clones, over 65% of which are singletons. A note on this clone: Its specificity is not known.

The length of the CDR3 is 15 residues. With 0 bases clipped from V and 3 bases from J, the junction kept 2 bases outside the gene matches. From germline, CDR1 is SGHRS and CDR2 YFSETQ. Source material: melanoma tumor tissue. The rearrangement links TRBV5-1 to TRBJ2-3; 9 bases are shared with TRBD2. The TCR comes from a human donor with melanoma. CDR3 in amino acids: CASSLGTSATDTQYF. The CDR3 coding sequence is TGCGCCAGCAGCTTGGGGACTAGCGCAACAGATACGCAGTATTTT.